The 23 T cell receptor beta chains listed next were all sequenced from one sample in a study of blood T cells in healthy people across ages (dated by TCRdb to between 2015 and 2016). The method was 5' RACE. The second PCR ran for roughly 7 to 11 cycles and used a J-beta primer mix along with a sample-barcoded 5' primer. TCRdb cleaned the public reads at Q25 with fastp, built clones with MiXCR and kept in-frame beta chains. Rows matching on CDR3 protein sequence are summarized as one entry with the most common DNA and genes. The sample records fewer than 2 million distinct CDR3 sequences, around 42% of which are singletons. Clones ranked in the top ten supply more than 20% of the sample. The sequenced sample was blood. The receptors originated from a human donor in good health.

Only a few counts were recorded for this clonotype. CDR3 region: CASSFQTQGQVLSTDTQYF. Here the CDR3 DNA reads TGTGCCAGCAGTTTCCAAACCCAGGGACAGGTCCTTAGCACAGATACGCAGTATTTT. This chain uses TRBV28 with TRBJ2-3, with 8 nucleotides matching TRBD1. This CDR3 has 19 residues. Germline lookup yields CDR1 MDHEN and CDR2 SYDVKM. The V and J ends lost 3 bases and 0 bases, in that order; junction bases with no gene match: 14.

The chain has TRBV5-8 and TRBJ1-2, with TRBD1 matching 9 bases. Germline trimming cut 4 bases from V and 4 bases from J; bases unmatched to any gene: 14. CDR1 SGHTS and CDR2 YDEGEE come from the germline V gene. The length of the CDR3 is 17 residues. The CDR3 DNA reads TGTGCCAGCAGCCTGGACGGGACAGGGATATCTATCTATGGCTACACCTTC. The encoded protein is CASSLDGTGISIYGYTF.

In its sample, this clonotype was seen many times. The DNA for the CDR3 is TGCGCCAGCAGCTTGGATACCGACTACGAGCAGTACTTC. Its translation: CASSLDTDYEQYF. The gene calls are TRBV5-1 and TRBJ2-7; D gene unclear. V lost 0 bases to trimming and J lost 3 bases, with 7 bases between them. From germline, CDR1 is SGHRS and CDR2 YFSETQ. This CDR3 comprises 13 residues.

There are a few counts of this clonotype. This chain connects TRBV6-1 to TRBJ2-1; D assignment may be TRBD1 or TRBD2 (5 bases each). V shed 5 bases and J shed 4 bases, with 15 bases lying between them. This CDR3 is 15 amino acids long. CDR1 MNHNS and CDR2 SASEGT come from the germline V gene. CDR3 in amino acids: CASSSPVGVYNEQFF. Written as DNA, the CDR3 is TGTGCCAGCAGTAGCCCAGTGGGGGTTTACAATGAGCAGTTCTTC.

This chain joins TRBV2 and TRBJ2-5, with D possibly matching TRBD1 (6 bases). Trimming cost V 3 bases and J 1 base, with 12 bases left between them. The CDR3 totals 15 residues. Germline lookup yields CDR1 SNHLY and CDR2 FYNNEI. CDR3 nucleotides: TGTGCCAGCAGTGATAGCAGGGGACCCCAAGAGACCCAGTACTTC. This sequence encodes CASSDSRGPQETQYF.

The chain's CDR3 is CASSQDLTGRNSPLHF. For the CDR3, the DNA is TGCGCCAGCAGCCAAGACTTAACGGGACGGAATTCACCCCTCCACTTT. V and J are TRBV4-3 and TRBJ1-6, with a tentative D call TRBD1 (5 bases). Trimming pared 0 bases from V and 7 bases from J, leaving 13 bases between. Germline CDR1 reads LGHNA; CDR2 reads YSLEER. The CDR3 runs 16 residues.

This chain connects TRBV6-6 to TRBJ2-7; the D gene is possibly TRBD2 (6 bases). The CDR3 covers 14 residues. Looked up from germline, CDR1 is MNHNY and CDR2 is SVGAGI (reference sequence). The ends were cut back, 3 bases at V and 4 bases at J, with 13 bases in the middle. The CDR3 coding sequence is TGTGCCAGCAGTTATTGGCGGGATTCTTACGAGCAGTACTTC. This gives the protein CASSYWRDSYEQYF.

The chain links TRBV6-5 to TRBJ2-7; perhaps D is TRBD1 or TRBD2 (5 bases each). V was trimmed by 7 bases and J by 2 bases, leaving 15 bases between them. The germline V gene has CDR1 MNHEY and CDR2 SVGAGI. CDR3 length: 14 amino acids. The CDR3, as DNA: TGTGCCAGCAAGCGGAGAAAGGGGCCCTACGAGCAGTACTTC. Translating it yields CASKRRKGPYEQYF.

The V call is TRBV7-6, the J call TRBJ2-5; tentative D call: TRBD2 (6 bases). Germline CDR1 and CDR2: SGHVS and FNYEAQ. This CDR3 is 15 amino acids long. V was pared by 1 base and J by 11 bases, with 20 bases between. In DNA, the CDR3 is TGTGCCAGCAGCTTAGACGGGAGCCAAAGTGTAGAGCAGTACTTC. Translated, it gives CASSLDGSQSVEQYF.

This clonotype was counted between two and nine times. The chain couples TRBV30 to TRBJ1-5; D ambiguous. CDR3 length: 13 amino acids. Trimming cost V 5 bases and J 2 bases, with 10 bases left between them. CDR1 is GTSNPN and CDR2 is SVGIG in the germline V gene (reference sequence). The CDR3 sequence: CAWRRGGNQPQHF. In nucleotides, the CDR3 is TGTGCCTGGCGGCGAGGCGGCAATCAGCCCCAGCATTTT.

This clonotype has just a few counts. The chain is built from TRBV27 and TRBJ2-3; maybe TRBD1 (6 bases). Per the germline V gene, CDR1 is MNHEY and CDR2 is SMNVEV (reference sequence). V was pared by 5 bases and J by 1 base, with 16 bases between. The CDR3 runs 16 residues. The chain's CDR3 is CASSPPGTRGTDTQYF. Written as DNA, the CDR3 is TGTGCCAGCAGTCCCCCAGGGACAAGGGGCACAGATACGCAGTATTTT.

This chain links TRBV4-3 with TRBJ1-1; weak D call: TRBD1 (5 bases). The V end was cut by 1 base, the J end by 0 bases, with 12 bases between. The CDR3 extends over 16 amino acids. Germline-derived CDR1 and CDR2 are LGHNA and YSLEER. The DNA of the CDR3 is TGCGCCAGCAGCCAAGGAGGGGAGGCCCTGAACACTGAAGCTTTCTTT. Translation gives CASSQGGEALNTEAFF.

The chain uses TRBV7-6 and TRBJ2-7; D call uncertain. CDR1 SGHVS and CDR2 FNYEAQ come from the germline V gene. Trimming stripped 2 bases from V and 0 bases from J, with 8 bases between. The CDR3 totals 14 residues. CDR3 protein: CASSLFDGSYEQYF. CDR3 in DNA: TGTGCCAGCAGCTTATTCGACGGCTCCTACGAGCAGTACTTC.

The chain joins TRBV5-1 to TRBJ1-2; no definite D call. CDR1 and CDR2 (germline): SGHRS, YFSETQ. V lost 4 bases and J 1 base, leaving 20 bases between the germline ends. The CDR3 is made up of 17 amino acids. The CDR3 DNA reads as TGCGCCAGCAGCCCGAACGGGCAGATAACAAATAACTATGGCTACACCTTC. Protein sequence: CASSPNGQITNNYGYTF. Drawing the rest from reference TRBV5-1 and TRBJ1-2, the complete variable domain is KAGVTQTPRYLIKTRGQQVTLSCSPISGHRSVSWYQQTPGQGLQFLFEYFSETQRNKGNFPGRFSGRQFSNSRSEMNVSTLELGDSALYLCASSPNGQITNNYGYTFGSGTRLTVV.

The chain recombines TRBV30 with TRBJ1-5; D remains ambiguous. Trimming left V 2 bases short and J 7 bases short, with 9 bases between. The CDR3 runs to 12 residues. Germline-derived CDR1 and CDR2 are GTSNPN and SVGIG (reference sequence). CDR3 sequence (DNA): TGTGCCTGGAGTTTCAACCAGCAGCCCCAGCATTTT. Translated: CAWSFNQQPQHF.

Notes on this clonotype: One end of the junction is discordant with germline, which a read error may explain. The chain has TRBV7-2 and TRBJ2-1, with TRBD1 identical over 7 bases. Germline-derived CDR1 and CDR2 are SGHTA and FQGNSA. This CDR3 has 16 residues. CDR3 residues: CANSSPGQILYNEQFF. In nucleotides, the CDR3 is TGTGCCAACAGCTCTCCGGGACAGATATTATACAATGAGCAGTTCTTC.

The V gene is TRBV11-1, the J gene TRBJ2-2; D is ambiguous. V lost 8 bases and J lost 5, with 6 bases in between. This CDR3 is built from 11 residues. Germline values: CDR1 SGHAT, CDR2 FQDESV (reference sequence). The CDR3 here is CASQLTGELFF. The CDR3 DNA sequence: TGTGCCAGCCAGCTGACCGGGGAGCTGTTTTTT.

This clonotype has at least ten counts. This chain connects TRBV12-3 or TRBV12-4 to TRBJ2-4; 9 bases are a match to TRBD1. Trimming cost V 6 bases and J 6 bases; bases outside gene matches: 6. This CDR3 spans 14 amino acids. CDR3 amino acids: CASRKQGAVNIQYF. CDR3 nucleotide sequence: TGTGCCAGCAGGAAACAGGGGGCCGTAAACATTCAGTACTTC.

This clonotype was picked up a small number of times. The CDR3 DNA reads as TGTGCCACCAGCAGCACCCGGGACAGCTACGAGCAGTACTTC. Translated, it gives CATSSTRDSYEQYF. The genes are TRBV15 and TRBJ2-5, with TRBD1 matching over 7 bases. TRBJ2-7 explains the end of the DNA better; the J call may be wrong. This CDR3 region has 14 residues. Germline V gene sequence: CDR1 LNHNV, CDR2 YYDKDF (reference sequence).

This clonotype was seen a few times. CDR3 loop: CASNFGLADEQFF. CDR3 DNA: TGTGCCAGCAATTTCGGACTAGCCGATGAGCAGTTCTTC. V gene TRBV12-3 or TRBV12-4 combines with J gene TRBJ2-1; 8 bases match TRBD2. The ends lost 7 bases at V and 8 bases at J; junction bases unmatched: 7. The CDR3 sequence is 13 residues long.

This clonotype has ten or more counts. This sequence joins TRBV12-3 or TRBV12-4 and TRBJ1-2; D remains ambiguous. The CDR3 has 13 amino acids. V shed 3 bases and J shed 7 bases, with 12 bases lying between them. Written as DNA, the CDR3 is TGTGCCAGCAGTTTTGGTCAGGCGAGTGGCTACACCTTC. It translates to CASSFGQASGYTF.

This clonotype occurred a few times. V gene TRBV5-1 combines with J gene TRBJ2-1, with D possibly matching TRBD2 (6 bases). V lost 4 bases to trimming and J lost 8 bases, with 16 bases between them. Germline-derived CDR1 and CDR2 are SGHRS and YFSETQ. This CDR3 spans 14 amino acids. Here the CDR3 reads CASSRQGGGDEQFF. The CDR3 DNA is TGCGCCAGCAGCCGTCAGGGAGGTGGCGATGAGCAGTTCTTC.

The rearrangement joins TRBV7-9 to TRBJ1-1; D is uncertain. Trimming left V 5 bases short and J 5 bases short, with 18 bases between. CDR1 SEHNR and CDR2 FQNEAQ come from the germline V gene (reference sequence). The CDR3 has 15 residues. CDR3 DNA sequence: TGTGCCAGCAGCCCGCGGACGGACCTTAGGACTGAAGCTTTCTTT. Protein product: CASSPRTDLRTEAFF.